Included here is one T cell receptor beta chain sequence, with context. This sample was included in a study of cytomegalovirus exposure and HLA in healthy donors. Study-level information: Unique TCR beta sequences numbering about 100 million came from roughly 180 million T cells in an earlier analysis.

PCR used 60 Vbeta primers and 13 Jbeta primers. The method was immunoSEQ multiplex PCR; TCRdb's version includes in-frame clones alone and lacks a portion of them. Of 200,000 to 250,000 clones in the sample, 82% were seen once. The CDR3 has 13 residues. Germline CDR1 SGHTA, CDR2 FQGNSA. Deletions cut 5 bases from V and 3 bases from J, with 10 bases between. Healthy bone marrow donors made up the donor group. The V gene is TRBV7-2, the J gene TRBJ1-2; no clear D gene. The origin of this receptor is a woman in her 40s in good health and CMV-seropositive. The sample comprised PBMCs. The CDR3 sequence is CASSPLAHYGYTF. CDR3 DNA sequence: TGTGCCAGCAGCCCTCTGGCCCACTATGGCTACACCTTC.